One TCR beta chain is described in this entry. Its specificity is not known. The CDR3 contains 13 residues. Germline V CDR1 and CDR2: LNHDA, SQIVND (reference sequence). The V and J ends lost 7 bases and 5 bases respectively, with 14 bases between them. The record originates from a study of T cells in Graves' hyperthyroidism and ophthalmopathy. For the study at large: Peripheral blood was obtained at initial diagnosis, preceding any treatment. Study-level results: Most clonotypes that expanded in the thyroid above 0.001 also showed up in blood.

Amplified regions were TCR beta CDR3 sequences from RNA transcripts. When the TCR CDR3 underwent first-round RT-PCR, the HTBI primer set was used. TCRdb ran MiXCR on the multiplex PCR reads and lists one entry per CDR3 protein. Of about 380,000 distinct CDR3 sequences listed, about 15% are singletons. Input material: blood. This TCR came from a woman aged 25 to 39 with Graves' ophthalmopathy. The chain is built from TRBV19 and TRBJ1-2; D not resolved. The CDR3 reads CASTSQEKYGYTF. CDR3 nucleotide sequence: TGTGCCAGTACCTCCCAGGAGAAATATGGCTACACCTTC.